This TCR beta chain was identified during a study of blood T cell repertoires in COVID-19. Looking at the study overall: COVID-19 samples from acute and convalescent phases originated in the United States, Italy and Spain.

Measured with immunoSEQ multiplex PCR; TCRdb has only the in-frame clones, and not every one. The repertoire holds about 230,000 clones, with less than 85% as singletons. This clone was detected many times. This TCR came from a woman aged 70-85 years with active or convalescent COVID-19. The sample comprised peripheral blood.

The CDR3 nucleotides are TGTGCCAGCAGTTTATCAAGTAGGGGGCACTATGGCTACACCTTC. It encodes CASSLSSRGHYGYTF. The chain employs TRBV27 and TRBJ1-2, with 7 bases matching TRBD1. Unmatched junction bases numbered 4, after V lost 0 bases and J lost 3 bases. Germline loops: CDR1 MNHEY, CDR2 SMNVEV (reference sequence). The CDR3 sequence is 15 residues long.